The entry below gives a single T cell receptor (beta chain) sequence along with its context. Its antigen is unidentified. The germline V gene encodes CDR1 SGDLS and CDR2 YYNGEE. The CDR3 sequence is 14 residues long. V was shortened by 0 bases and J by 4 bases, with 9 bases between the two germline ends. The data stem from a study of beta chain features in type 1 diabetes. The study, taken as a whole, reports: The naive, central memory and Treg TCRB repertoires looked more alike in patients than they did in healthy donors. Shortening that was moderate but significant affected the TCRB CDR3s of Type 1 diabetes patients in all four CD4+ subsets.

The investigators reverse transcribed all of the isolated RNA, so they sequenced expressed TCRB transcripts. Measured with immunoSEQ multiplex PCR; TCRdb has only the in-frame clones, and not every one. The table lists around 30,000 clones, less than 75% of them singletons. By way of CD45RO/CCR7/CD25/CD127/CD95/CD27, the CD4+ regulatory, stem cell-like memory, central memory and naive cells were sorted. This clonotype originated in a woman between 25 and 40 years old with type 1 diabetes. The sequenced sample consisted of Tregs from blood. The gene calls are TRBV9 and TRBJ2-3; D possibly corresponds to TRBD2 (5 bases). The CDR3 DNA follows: TGTGCCAGCAGCGTAGCGGGGTGGTCAGATACGCAGTATTTT. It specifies CASSVAGWSDTQYF.